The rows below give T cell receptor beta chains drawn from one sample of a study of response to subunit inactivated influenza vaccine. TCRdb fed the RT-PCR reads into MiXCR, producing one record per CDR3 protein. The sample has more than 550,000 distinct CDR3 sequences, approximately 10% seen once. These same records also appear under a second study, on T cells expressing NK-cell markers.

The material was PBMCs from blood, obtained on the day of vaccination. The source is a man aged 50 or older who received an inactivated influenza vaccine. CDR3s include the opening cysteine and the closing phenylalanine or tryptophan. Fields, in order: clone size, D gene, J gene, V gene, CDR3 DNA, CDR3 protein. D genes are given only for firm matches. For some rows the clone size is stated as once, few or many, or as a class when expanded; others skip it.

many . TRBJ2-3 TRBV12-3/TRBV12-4 TGTGCCAGCAGTTGGGGGGGCCAAAGCACAGATACGCAGTATTTT CASSWGGQSTDTQYF
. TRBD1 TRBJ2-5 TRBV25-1 TGTGCCAGCAGAAACAGGGGGCAAGAGACCCAGTACTTC CASRNRGQETQYF
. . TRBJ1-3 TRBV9 TGTGCCAGCAGCCCCTGGGAAGGACGAAACACCATATATTTT CASSPWEGRNTIYF
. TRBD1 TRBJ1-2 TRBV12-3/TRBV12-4 TGTGCCAGCAGAAACTCAGGGGGGAGAGGCTACACCTTC CASRNSGGRGYTF
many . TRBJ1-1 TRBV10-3 TGTGCCATCAAGGGCAATTTGAACACTGAAGCTTTCTTT CAIKGNLNTEAFF
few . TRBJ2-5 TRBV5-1 TGCGCCAGCACCGACATGCGGAGAGAGACCCAGTACTTC CASTDMRRETQYF
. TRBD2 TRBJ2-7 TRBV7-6 TGTGCCAGCAGCTTCACACTAGCGGGGGTCTCCTACGAGCAGTACTTC CASSFTLAGVSYEQYF
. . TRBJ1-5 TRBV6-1 TGTGCCAGCAGTGAATCGAGGGGGGCCAGGGAGCCCCAGCATTTT CASSESRGAREPQHF
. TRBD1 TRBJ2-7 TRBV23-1 TGCGCCAGCAGTCACTACGAGGGGGCCGAGCAGTACTTC CASSHYEGAEQYF
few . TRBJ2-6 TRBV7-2 TGTGCCAGCAGTCCTGCGCACTCTGGGGCCAACGTCCTGACTTTC CASSPAHSGANVLTF
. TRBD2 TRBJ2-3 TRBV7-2 TGTGCCAGCAGCTCGTCAAGCGGGGGGGCCGTTACGCAGTATTTT CASSSSSGGAVTQYF
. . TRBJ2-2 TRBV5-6 TGTGCCAGCAGCTTGGTGGGGGGCAGACCCACCGGGGAGCTGTTTTTT CASSLVGGRPTGELFF
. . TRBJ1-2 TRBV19 TGTGCCAGTAGTTCCACGGGGACTCAGTATGGCTACACCTTC CASSSTGTQYGYTF
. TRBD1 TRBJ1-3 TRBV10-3 TGTGCCATCAGGACAGGGGCAGCTGGAAACACCATATATTTT CAIRTGAAGNTIYF
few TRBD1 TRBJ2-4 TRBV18 TGTGCCAGCTCACCACCGGGACAGAGACTAGCCAAAAACATTCAGTACTTC CASSPPGQRLAKNIQYF
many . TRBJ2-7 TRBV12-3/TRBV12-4 TGTGCCAGCAGTTTTGGGGAGGTCTACGAGCAGTACTTC CASSFGEVYEQYF
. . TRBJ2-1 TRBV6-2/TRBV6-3 TGTGCCAGCAGGACAGGCATAAATGAGCAGTTCTTC CASRTGINEQFF
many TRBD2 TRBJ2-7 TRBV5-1 TGCGCCAGCAGGGGGACTACCTACGAGCAGTACTTC CASRGTTYEQYF
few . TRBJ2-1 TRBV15 TGTGCCACCAGCAGAGTTGACCTCCTCCTTTACAATGAGCAGTTCTTC CATSRVDLLLYNEQFF
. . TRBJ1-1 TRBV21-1 TGTGCCAGCAGCCCGGAACACAGGGTCGGGCTGAACACTGAAGCTTTCTTT CASSPEHRVGLNTEAFF
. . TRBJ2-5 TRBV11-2 TGTGCCAGCAGCTTAGATTGGTCAGTCCAAGAGACCCAGTACTTC CASSLDWSVQETQYF
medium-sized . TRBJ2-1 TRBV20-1 TGCAGTGCTAGCTCCGGCTCCTTCGACAATGAGCAGTTCTTC CSASSGSFDNEQFF
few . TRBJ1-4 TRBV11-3 TGTGCCAGCAGCAAAGGGCGGACAACTAATGAAAAACTGTTTTTT CASSKGRTTNEKLFF
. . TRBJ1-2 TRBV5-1 TGCGCCAGCAGCCCCGACGTCTATGGCTACACCTTC CASSPDVYGYTF
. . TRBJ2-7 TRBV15 TGTGCCACCAGCAGCTTTCAGGGGAGCGAGCAGTACTTC CATSSFQGSEQYF
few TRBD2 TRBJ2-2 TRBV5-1 TGCGCCAGCAGCTTGGTGAGACTAGCGGCCGGGGAGCTGTTTTTT CASSLVRLAAGELFF
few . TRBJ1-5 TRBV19 TGTGCCAGTAGTACTGGAGTGGTGCGGAATCAGCCCCAGCATTTT CASSTGVVRNQPQHF
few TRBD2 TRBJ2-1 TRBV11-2 TGTGCCAGCAGCTCACTTCCGGGACTAGCGGGGGCGAACAATGAGCAGTTCTTC CASSSLPGLAGANNEQFF
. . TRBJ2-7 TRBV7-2 TGTGCCAGCAGGTCAGGACTCAACTACGAGCAGTACTTC CASRSGLNYEQYF
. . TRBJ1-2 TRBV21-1 TGTGCCAGCAATCGGCACGGGGAAGAGTGCACCTTC CASNRHGEECTF
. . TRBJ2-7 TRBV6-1 TGTGCCAGCAGTAAGCGGACTGCAACCTCCTACGAGCAGTACTTC CASSKRTATSYEQYF
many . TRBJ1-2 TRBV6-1 TGTGCCAGCACGTCCATTCAGGGTCCCTACGGCTACACCTTC CASTSIQGPYGYTF